These T cell receptor beta chains were read from a single sample in a study of cytomegalovirus exposure and HLA in healthy donors. Sequencing was performed with immunoSEQ multiplex PCR; in TCRdb, only in-frame clones are kept and a portion is missing. The top ten hold 3.5% to 5% of the sample, which has approximately 160,000 clones, roughly 65% seen once. Sequencing input: PBMCs. Receptors were obtained from a woman between 18 and 30 years old in good health and CMV-seropositive. CDR3s include the opening cysteine and the closing phenylalanine or tryptophan. D genes are given only for firm matches. Expanded clones are given a class, and other clones once, few, many or no size at all.

len	v_gene	j_gene	abundance	d_gene	CDR3nt	CDR3aa
14	TRBV5-1	TRBJ2-7	-	-	TGCGCCAGCAGCTTCCTACCGAGCTCCTACGAGCAGTACTTC	CASSFLPSSYEQYF
15	TRBV6-1	TRBJ1-5	-	-	TGTGCCAGCAGTGTAGCTCCGACTGGAAATCAGCCCCAGCATTTT	CASSVAPTGNQPQHF
17	TRBV29-1	TRBJ2-5	-	-	TGCAGCGCCTTTACAGGGGGGGGGCCCCAGCCGAAAGAGACCCAGTACTTC	CSAFTGGGPQPKETQYF
16	TRBV7-9	TRBJ1-1	-	-	TGTGCCAGCAGCCCCCCCGGGGGGGGGACGGACACTGAAGCTTTCTTT	CASSPPGGGTDTEAFF
13	TRBV5-3	TRBJ1-2	-	-	TGTGCCAGAAGCTTTAACTCACCTCGCGGCTACACCTTC	CARSFNSPRGYTF
13	TRBV25-1	TRBJ2-1	once	TRBD1	TGTGCCAGCAAGGACAGGGGAAACAATGAGCAGTTCTTC	CASKDRGNNEQFF
14	TRBV21-1	TRBJ1-2	once	-	TGTGCCAGCAGCGTGGACAGGAGGGACTATGGCTACACCTTC	CASSVDRRDYGYTF
13	TRBV19	TRBJ2-1	-	-	TGTGCCAGTTCTCCTACAGCCTACAATGAGCAGTTCTTC	CASSPTAYNEQFF
16	TRBV15	TRBJ2-2	few	TRBD1	TGTGCCACCAGCAGAGATGCGACAGGGATATCCGGGGAGCTGTTTTTT	CATSRDATGISGELFF
13	TRBV30	TRBJ1-5	-	-	TGTGCCTGGAGCGCGGGATCCAATCAGCCCCAGCATTTT	CAWSAGSNQPQHF
20	TRBV11-3	TRBJ2-2	-	-	TGTGCCAGCAGCTCGGACAGGGGTTGGTCTGGCGGGAGGAGCCCCGGGGAGCTGTTTTTT	CASSSDRGWSGGRSPGELFF
15	TRBV5-6	TRBJ2-1	-	-	TGTGCCAGCAGTTTGAGCCCGACTACAGGAGGGAAACAGTTCTTC	CASSLSPTTGGKQFF
12	TRBV23-1	TRBJ1-4	-	-	TGCGCCAGGAGACACCGCCACGAAAAACTGTTTTTT	CARRHRHEKLFF
18	TRBV28	TRBJ1-4	-	TRBD1	TGTGCCAGCAGTTCAATAGGGACAGCATTTTATCTTAATGAAAAACTGTTTTTT	CASSSIGTAFYLNEKLFF
15	TRBV27	TRBJ2-7	-	-	TGTGCCAGCAGTTTATCGGGCAGATCCTCCTACGAGCAGTACTTC	CASSLSGRSSYEQYF
14	TRBV4-1	TRBJ1-1	-	TRBD1	TGCGCCAGCAGCCAAGGACAGGGAAACACTGAAGCTTTCTTT	CASSQGQGNTEAFF
10	TRBV27	TRBJ2-5	-	-	TGTGCCACCACAGACAGAGAGCAGTACTTC	CATTDREQYF
14	TRBV13	TRBJ1-1	few	TRBD1	TGTGCCAGCAGCTTTTCGCAGGGGGCCGCTGAAGCTTTCTTT	CASSFSQGAAEAFF
17	TRBV9	TRBJ2-3	-	TRBD2	TGTGCCAGCAGCTCCCGGGTGGGAGGGACTAGCACAGATACGCAGTATTTT	CASSSRVGGTSTDTQYF
17	TRBV4-2	TRBJ2-7	-	TRBD2	TGTGCCAGCAGCCAAGATCTCTGGGGGAGGGGAAACTACGAGCAGTACTTC	CASSQDLWGRGNYEQYF
13	TRBV7-2	TRBJ1-2	once	-	TGTGCCAGCAGCTTGGGCCGGTACTATGGCTACACCTTC	CASSLGRYYGYTF
13	TRBV29-1	TRBJ2-7	few	-	TGCAGCGCCACCCTGGCACATTACTACGAGCAGTACTTC	CSATLAHYYEQYF
14	TRBV7-8	TRBJ2-5	-	TRBD2	TGTGCCAGCTGGCGGGAGGGCTTGCCGGAGACCCAGTACTTC	CASWREGLPETQYF
14	TRBV7-9	TRBJ1-5	-	-	TGTGCCAGCAGCTTAGAAGGGGGGGCTCAGCCCCAGCATTTT	CASSLEGGAQPQHF
17	TRBV4-2	TRBJ1-6	once	-	TGTGCCAGCAGCCAAGCCGGAGCGGGGGCTGTAAATTCACCCCTCCACTTT	CASSQAGAGAVNSPLHF
15	TRBV27	TRBJ1-3	-	-	TGTGCCAGCAGTACTCGACAGTCATCTGGAAACACCATATATTTT	CASSTRQSSGNTIYF
15	TRBV29-1	TRBJ1-1	-	-	TGCAGCGTTGAAGATCGGCAGGGGATAGACACTGAAGCTTTCTTT	CSVEDRQGIDTEAFF
15	TRBV30	TRBJ1-6	-	TRBD1	TGTGCCTGGCGGGACAGGGTCGCGAATAATTCACCCCTCCACTTT	CAWRDRVANNSPLHF
14	TRBV7-9	TRBJ1-1	-	-	TGTGCCAGCAGCGCTGCCGGGACGGGAGGTGAAGCTTTCTTT	CASSAAGTGGEAFF
14	TRBV11-1	TRBJ1-2	-	-	TGTGCCAGCAGCACGGACGGTAGGGGCTATGGCTACACCTTC	CASSTDGRGYGYTF
16	TRBV5-1	TRBJ2-1	few	TRBD1	TGCGCCAGCAGCATCCCGGGACAGGGGGCCTACAATGAGCAGTTCTTC	CASSIPGQGAYNEQFF
18	TRBV7-3	TRBJ2-1	-	TRBD2	TGTGCCAGCAGCCCCCAGGGGGGTGCGGGAGGGACCTACAATGAGCAGTTCTTC	CASSPQGGAGGTYNEQFF
13	TRBV27	TRBJ2-4	-	TRBD1	TGTGCCAGCAAGGGGGCTAGGAAAAACATTCAGTACTTC	CASKGARKNIQYF
17	TRBV6-4	TRBJ2-3	-	TRBD2	TGTGCCAGCAGTGTTGCCCCGGGAGGGGTAGCCACAGATACGCAGTATTTT	CASSVAPGGVATDTQYF
15	TRBV5-6	TRBJ1-1	-	-	TGTGCCACCCAGCGGGGGAAGAGATTGAACACTGAAGCTTTCTTT	CATQRGKRLNTEAFF
16	TRBV9	TRBJ1-5	-	TRBD1	TGTGCCAGCAGCTCCCGAAGGGACAGTCTCAATCAGCCCCAGCATTTT	CASSSRRDSLNQPQHF
18	TRBV4-2	TRBJ2-3	-	TRBD2	TGTGCCAGCAGCCAAGAAACTAGCGGGGGGCTCCGCACAGATACGCAGTATTTT	CASSQETSGGLRTDTQYF